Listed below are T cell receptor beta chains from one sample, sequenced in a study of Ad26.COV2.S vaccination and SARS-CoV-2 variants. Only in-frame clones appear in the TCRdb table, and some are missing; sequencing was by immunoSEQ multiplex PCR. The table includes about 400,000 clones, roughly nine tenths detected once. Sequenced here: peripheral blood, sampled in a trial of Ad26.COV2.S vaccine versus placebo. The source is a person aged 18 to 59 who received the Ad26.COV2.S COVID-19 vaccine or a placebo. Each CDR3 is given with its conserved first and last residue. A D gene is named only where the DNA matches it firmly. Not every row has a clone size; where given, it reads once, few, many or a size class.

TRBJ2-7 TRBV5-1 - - TGCGCCAGCAGCTTGGGGGCAGGCGGGACCTACGAGCAGTACTTC CASSLGAGGTYEQYF
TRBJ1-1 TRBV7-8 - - TGTGCCAGCAGCTTAGCCGGGGAAGGTGGGAACACTGAAGCTTTCTTT CASSLAGEGGNTEAFF
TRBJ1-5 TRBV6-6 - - TGTGCCAGCAGGCCGGGACCTGCAAACAATCAGCCCCAGCATTTT CASRPGPANNQPQHF
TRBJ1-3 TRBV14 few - TGTGCCAGCAGCCCAAGATCCTACGGAGCCCGTGGAAACACCATATATTTT CASSPRSYGARGNTIYF
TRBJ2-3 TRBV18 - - TGTGCCAGCTCACCAAAGTATGGACAAGGTCAAGATACGCAGTATTTT CASSPKYGQGQDTQYF
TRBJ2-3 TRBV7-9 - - TGTGCCAGCAGCTTAGATGCAGGGGTAGCAGATACGCAGTATTTT CASSLDAGVADTQYF
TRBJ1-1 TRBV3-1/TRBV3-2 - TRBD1 TGTGCCAGCAGCCAAGAGCGACAGGGGGCTGAAGCTTTCTTT CASSQERQGAEAFF
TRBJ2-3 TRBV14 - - TGTGCCAGCAGCCAAGAAGGTTCAGGGGTTCCGTTTGCAGATACGCAGTATTTT CASSQEGSGVPFADTQYF
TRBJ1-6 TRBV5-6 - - TGTGCCAGCTCCCGGAGGCAGAGCTCCTATAATTCACCCCTCCACTTT CASSRRQSSYNSPLHF
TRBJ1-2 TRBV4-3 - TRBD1 TGCGCCAGCAGCCAAGTTCATAACAGGGGATCCGGGGACGGCTACACCTTC CASSQVHNRGSGDGYTF
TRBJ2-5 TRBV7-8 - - TGTGCCAGCAGCTTAGCCGGGCAGACAGAGACCCAGTACTTC CASSLAGQTETQYF
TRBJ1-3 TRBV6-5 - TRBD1 TGTGCCAGCAGTTACACTTGGACAGGAAGAGGAAACACCATATATTTT CASSYTWTGRGNTIYF
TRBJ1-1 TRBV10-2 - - TGCGCCAGCAGTCCCGGGACGGGGCCCCAGGCTTTCTTT CASSPGTGPQAFF
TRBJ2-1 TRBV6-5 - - TGTGCCAGCAGTCCAGACGGTTCCTACAATGAGCAGTTCTTC CASSPDGSYNEQFF
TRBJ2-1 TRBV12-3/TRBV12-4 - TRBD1 TGTGCCAGCAGTTTAGGGGGACAGGAGCAGTTCTTC CASSLGGQEQFF
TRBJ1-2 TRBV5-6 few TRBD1 TGTGCCAGCAGCCCAGGACAGGGTGGGTTCGGCTACACCTTC CASSPGQGGFGYTF
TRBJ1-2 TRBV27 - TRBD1 TGTGCCAGCAGGGTGACAGGGGGTACGGCTGGCTACACCTTC CASRVTGGTAGYTF
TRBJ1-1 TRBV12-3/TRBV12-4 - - TGTGCCAGCACATCATACCGGAACACTGAAGCTTTCTTT CASTSYRNTEAFF
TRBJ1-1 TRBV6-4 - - TGTGCCAGCAGCTCCAGGCTGAACACTGAAGCTTTCTTT CASSSRLNTEAFF
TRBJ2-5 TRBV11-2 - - TGTGCCAGCAGCTTAGATCGACAAGAGACCCAGTACTTC CASSLDRQETQYF
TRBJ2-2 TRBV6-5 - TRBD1 TGTGCCAGCAGACCGGGACAGAGCACCGGGGAGCTGTTTTTT CASRPGQSTGELFF
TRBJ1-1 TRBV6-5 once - TGTGCCAGCAGTTACTTTGGCGGGGGGCGCGGCACTGAAGCTTTCTTT CASSYFGGGRGTEAFF
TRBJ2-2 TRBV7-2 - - TGTGCCAGCAGCTTATCCCTGGGGGTTAACACCGGGGAGCTGTTTTTT CASSLSLGVNTGELFF
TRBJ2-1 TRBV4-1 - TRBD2 TGCGCCAGCAGCCAATGGACTAGCGGGGGGTTATCCTACAATGAGCAGTTCTTC CASSQWTSGGLSYNEQFF
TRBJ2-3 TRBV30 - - TGTGCCTGGAGTGTCGGTAGCGTAGGGACGCAGTATTTT CAWSVGSVGTQYF
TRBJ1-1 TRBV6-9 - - TGTGCCAGCAGTTATAGGGGGACGGCTGAAGCTTTCTTT CASSYRGTAEAFF
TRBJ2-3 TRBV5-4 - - TGTGCCAGCAGCTTGGGGGGCAGGGCGGACGATACGCAGTATTTT CASSLGGRADDTQYF
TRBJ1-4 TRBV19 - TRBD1 TGTGCCAGTAGTCACGGGACAGCCATGGGAAAACTGTTTTTT CASSHGTAMGKLFF
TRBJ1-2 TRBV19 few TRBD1 TGTGCCAGTAGTCGACAGGGTGCTCCTGGCTACACCTTC CASSRQGAPGYTF
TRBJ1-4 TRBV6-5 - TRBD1 TGTGCCAGCAGTTCCTTGGACAGGGGGTTACGAAAACTGTTTTTT CASSSLDRGLRKLFF
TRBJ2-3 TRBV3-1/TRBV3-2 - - TGTGCCAGCAGGGCTAGTAGTTCAGATACGCAGTATTTT CASRASSSDTQYF
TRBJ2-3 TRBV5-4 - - TGTGCCAGCAGAAGCCGTAGCACAGATACGCAGTATTTT CASRSRSTDTQYF
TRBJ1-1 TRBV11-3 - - TGTGCCAGCAGCTTTGGGGTGGAGACTGAAGCTTTCTTT CASSFGVETEAFF
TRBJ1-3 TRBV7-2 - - TGTGCCAGCAGCTTAAATCAGGACGACACCATATATTTT CASSLNQDDTIYF
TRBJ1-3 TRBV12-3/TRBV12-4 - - TGTGCCAGCAGTTTGAAGGGAAACACCATATATTTT CASSLKGNTIYF
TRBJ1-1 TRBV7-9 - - TGTGCCAGCAGGAGCCGAAGACCTACAGGCATGAACACTGAAGCTTTCTTT CASRSRRPTGMNTEAFF
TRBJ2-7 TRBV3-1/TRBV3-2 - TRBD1 TGTGCCAGCAGCCAATGGGACAGGGTCGAGCAGTACTTC CASSQWDRVEQYF
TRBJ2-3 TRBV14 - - TGTGCCAGCAGCCGCTTGGGGGGCACAGATACGCAGTATTTT CASSRLGGTDTQYF
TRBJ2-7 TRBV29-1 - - TGCAGCGTTGAGGGGGAAGGCTACGAGCAGTACTTC CSVEGEGYEQYF
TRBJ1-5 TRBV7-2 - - TGTGCCAGCAGCTGGGACATTAATAGCAATCAGCCCCAGCATTTT CASSWDINSNQPQHF
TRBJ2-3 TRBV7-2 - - TGTGCCAGCAGCAGGCGGGACCGCCCTGCGTCAGATACGCAGTATTTT CASSRRDRPASDTQYF